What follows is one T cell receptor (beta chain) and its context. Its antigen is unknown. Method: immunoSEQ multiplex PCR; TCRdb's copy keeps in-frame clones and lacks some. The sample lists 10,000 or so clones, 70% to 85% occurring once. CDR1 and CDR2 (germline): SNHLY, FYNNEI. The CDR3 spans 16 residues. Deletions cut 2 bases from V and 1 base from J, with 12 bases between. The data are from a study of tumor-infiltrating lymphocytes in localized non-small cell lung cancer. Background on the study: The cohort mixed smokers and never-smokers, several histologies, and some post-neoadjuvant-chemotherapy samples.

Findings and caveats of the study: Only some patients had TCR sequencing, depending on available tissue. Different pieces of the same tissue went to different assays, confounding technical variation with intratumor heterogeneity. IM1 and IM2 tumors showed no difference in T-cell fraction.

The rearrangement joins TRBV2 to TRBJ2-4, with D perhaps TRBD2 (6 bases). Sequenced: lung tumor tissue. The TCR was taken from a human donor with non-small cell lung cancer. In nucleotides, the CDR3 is TGTGCCAGCAGTGAACTGGGGGGACTTGCCAAAAACATTCAGTACTTC. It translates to CASSELGGLAKNIQYF. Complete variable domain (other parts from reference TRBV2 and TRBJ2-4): EPEVTQTPSHQVTQMGQEVILRCVPISNHLYFYWYRQILGQKVEFLVSFYNNEISEKSEIFDDQFSVERPDGSNFTLKIRSTKLEDSAMYFCASSELGGLAKNIQYFGAGTRLSVL.